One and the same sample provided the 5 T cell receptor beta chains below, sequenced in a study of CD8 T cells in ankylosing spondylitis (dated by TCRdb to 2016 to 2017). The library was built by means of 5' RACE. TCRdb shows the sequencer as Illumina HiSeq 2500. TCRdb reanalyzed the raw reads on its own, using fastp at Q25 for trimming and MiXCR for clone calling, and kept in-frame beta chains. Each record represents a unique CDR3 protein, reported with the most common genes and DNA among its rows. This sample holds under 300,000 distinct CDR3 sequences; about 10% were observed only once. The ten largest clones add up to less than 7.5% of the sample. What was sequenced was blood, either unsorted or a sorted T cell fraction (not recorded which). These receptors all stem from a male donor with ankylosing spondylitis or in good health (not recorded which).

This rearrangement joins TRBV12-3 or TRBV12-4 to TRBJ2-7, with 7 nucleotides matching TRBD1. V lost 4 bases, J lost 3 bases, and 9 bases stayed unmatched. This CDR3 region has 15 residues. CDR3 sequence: CASSSTGTVLYEQYF. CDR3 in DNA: TGTGCCAGCAGTTCAACCGGGACAGTGCTCTACGAGCAGTACTTC.

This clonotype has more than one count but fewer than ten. CDR3 loop: CASSVMSGGHRDNEQFF. The CDR3 DNA reads TGTGCCAGCAGCGTAATGAGCGGGGGGCACAGGGACAATGAGCAGTTCTTC. This sequence joins TRBV9 and TRBJ2-1; TRBD2 agrees at 9 bases. Germline V gene lookup returns CDR1 SGDLS and CDR2 YYNGEE. V lost 1 base, J lost 5 bases, and 10 bases stayed unmatched. This CDR3 is 17 amino acids long.

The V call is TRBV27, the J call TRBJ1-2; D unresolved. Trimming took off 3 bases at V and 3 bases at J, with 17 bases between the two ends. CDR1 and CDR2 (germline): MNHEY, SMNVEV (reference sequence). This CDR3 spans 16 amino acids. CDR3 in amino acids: CASSFSPAGGYYGYTF. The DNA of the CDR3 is TGTGCCAGCAGTTTTAGCCCCGCAGGAGGGTACTATGGCTACACCTTC.

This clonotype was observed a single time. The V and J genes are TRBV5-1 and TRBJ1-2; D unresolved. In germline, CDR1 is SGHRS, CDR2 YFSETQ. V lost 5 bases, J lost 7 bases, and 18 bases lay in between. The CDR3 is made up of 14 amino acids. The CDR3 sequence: CASRWPGQSCGYTF. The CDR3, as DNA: TGCGCCAGCAGATGGCCTGGCCAGAGCTGTGGCTACACCTTC.

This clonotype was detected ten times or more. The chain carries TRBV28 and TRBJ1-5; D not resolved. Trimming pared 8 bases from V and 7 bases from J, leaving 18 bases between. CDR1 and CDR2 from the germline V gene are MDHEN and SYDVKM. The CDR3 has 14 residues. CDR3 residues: CASGPGEPRQPQHF. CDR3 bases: TGTGCCAGCGGCCCCGGCGAACCGAGGCAGCCCCAGCATTTT.